The 17 T cell receptor beta chains below all came from one sample that was sequenced in a study of human T cells and chemical hapten exposure. Time point defined: healthy volunteer bleed at 2 weeks. The template was total RNA from unfractionated whole blood. TCRdb reprocessed the RACE reads with MiXCR, giving one entry per CDR3 protein. The data hold 43,000 or so distinct CDR3 sequences, with roughly 4.5% observed a single time. The sequencing sample was made of whole blood. Source of these receptors: a female donor in good health. Some clones in this sample may be carry-over from other donors' samples.

This clonotype was counted at least ten times. V and J are TRBV2 and TRBJ1-1; D is undetermined. Germline loops: CDR1 SNHLY, CDR2 FYNNEI. The CDR3 sequence is 13 residues long. V was clipped by 10 bases and J by 1 base, with 13 bases between them. CDR3 coding DNA: TGTGCCACCCCCATTGGGCGGAACACTGAAGCTTTCTTT. Amino acids: CATPIGRNTEAFF. Combining the CDR3 with reference TRBV2 and TRBJ1-1 gives the whole variable domain EPEVTQTPSHQVTQMGQEVILRCVPISNHLYFYWYRQILGQKVEFLVSFYNNEISEKSEIFDDQFSVERPDGSNFTLKIRSTKLEDSAMYFCATPIGRNTEAFFGQGTRLTVV.

There are many counts of this clonotype. The V gene is TRBV12-3 or TRBV12-4, the J gene TRBJ2-3, with a tentative D call TRBD2 (6 bases). CDR3 size: 15 residues. Trimming took off 3 bases at V and 2 bases at J, with 12 bases between the two ends. The CDR3 here is CASSFLAGLTDTQYF. CDR3 bases: TGTGCCAGCAGTTTCTTGGCGGGGCTCACAGATACGCAGTATTTT.

At least ten counts were recorded for this clonotype. The chain carries TRBV2 and TRBJ2-1; no clear D gene. The CDR3 loop spans 14 amino acids. V was shortened by 6 bases and J by 7 bases, with 16 bases between the two germline ends. Germline values: CDR1 SNHLY, CDR2 FYNNEI. The CDR3 here is CASSPDLRVNEQFF. In DNA, the CDR3 is TGTGCCAGCAGCCCGGACCTCCGGGTGAATGAGCAGTTCTTC. The whole variable domain, filled in from reference TRBV2 and TRBJ2-1, reads EPEVTQTPSHQVTQMGQEVILRCVPISNHLYFYWYRQILGQKVEFLVSFYNNEISEKSEIFDDQFSVERPDGSNFTLKIRSTKLEDSAMYFCASSPDLRVNEQFFGPGTRLTVL.

This clonotype was found many times. The rearrangement uses TRBV6-6 and TRBJ1-6; TRBD1 agrees at 7 bases. The length of the CDR3 is 18 residues. V lost 0 bases and J lost 10; bases outside the gene matches: 15. Germline V gene data show CDR1 as MNHNY and CDR2 as SVGAGI (reference sequence). The CDR3 spells CASSYSKPLTGFGSPLHF. CDR3 in DNA: TGTGCCAGCAGTTACTCGAAACCCCTGACAGGGTTTGGGTCACCCCTCCACTTT.

Many counts were recorded for this clonotype. This chain connects TRBV29-1 to TRBJ1-2, with TRBD1 as a possible D gene (5 bases). The CDR3 length is 14 residues. Germline CDR1 reads SQVTM; CDR2 reads ANQGSEA. V was shortened by 7 bases and J by 1 base, with 16 bases between the two germline ends. CDR3 nucleotides: TGCAGCGCTAGGGACGGACGCGGTAACTATGGCTACACCTTC. Amino acids: CSARDGRGNYGYTF.

With respect to this clonotype: A much larger clone lies a single base off, so this may be a read error. J is TRBJ2-1 and V is TRBV25-1; D is uncertain. In germline, CDR1 is MGHDK, CDR2 SYGVNS. The CDR3 runs to 15 residues. Here the CDR3 DNA reads TGTGTCAGTACCCGGATCGAAGCCATTAACAATGAGCAGTTCTTC. It specifies CVSTRIEAINNEQFF.

This clonotype was observed a handful of times. The chain links TRBV5-5 to TRBJ1-3; D ambiguous. Germline CDR1 and CDR2: SGHKS and YYEKEE (reference sequence). V was trimmed by 0 bases and J by 5 bases, leaving 9 bases between them. The CDR3 sequence is 14 residues long. The CDR3 region has the DNA TGTGCCAGCAGCTTGGGGGTCGGAAGAAACACCATATATTTT. Translation gives CASSLGVGRNTIYF.

J is TRBJ1-1 and V is TRBV7-2; the D is unclear. Trimming left V 3 bases short and J 10 bases short, with 15 bases between. CDR3 size: 13 residues. From germline, CDR1 is SGHTA and CDR2 FQGNSA. The DNA for the CDR3 is TGTGCCAGCAGCTTTCCGGGAAATTCGGGAGCTTTCTTT. It encodes CASSFPGNSGAFF. The variable domain in full, with the rest retrieved from reference TRBV7-2 and TRBJ1-1, is GAGVSQSPSNKVTEKGKDVELRCDPISGHTALYWYRQSLGQGLEFLIYFQGNSAPDKSGLPSDRFSAERTGGSVSTLTIQRTQQEDSAVYLCASSFPGNSGAFFGQGTRLTVV.

This clonotype appeared many times. The chain links TRBV3-1 to TRBJ2-3; a possible D gene is TRBD1 (6 bases). This CDR3 comprises 18 residues. V lost 0 bases to trimming and J lost 6 bases, with 22 bases between them. Per the germline V gene, CDR1 is LGHDT and CDR2 is YNNKEL (reference sequence). The CDR3: CASSQEAVDSPQWDTQYF. The CDR3 nucleotides are TGTGCCAGCAGCCAAGAGGCGGTGGACAGCCCTCAGTGGGATACGCAGTATTTT.

The sample holds many counts of this clonotype. The chain recombines TRBV7-9 with TRBJ2-7, with 10 bases aligning to TRBD1. This CDR3 comprises 16 residues. J gave up 6 bases and V 4 bases, and 12 bases lay outside the gene matches. The germline V gene has CDR1 SEHNR and CDR2 FQNEAQ (reference sequence). The CDR3 spells CASSSSSGTGDSEQYF. The CDR3 bases are TGTGCCAGCAGCTCCAGTTCCGGGACAGGGGATTCCGAGCAGTACTTC.

This clonotype was detected many times. CDR3 DNA sequence: TGTGCCAGCAGCGTGGGCCAGGGGGCTTTTACGCAGTATTTT. This encodes CASSVGQGAFTQYF. The chain is built from TRBV5-6 and TRBJ2-3; 8 bases are a match to TRBD1. Germline loops: CDR1 SGHDT, CDR2 YYEEEE. The CDR3 covers 14 residues. With 4 bases clipped from V and 8 bases from J, the junction kept 9 bases outside the gene matches.

The table lists this clonotype with many counts. The rearrangement links TRBV20-1 to TRBJ1-5, with TRBD1 as a possible D gene (6 bases). CDR1 is DFQATT, CDR2 SNEGSKA, per germline (reference sequence). Trimming took 1 base from V and 3 from J, leaving 13 bases between them. This CDR3 has 15 amino acids. This chain's CDR3 is CSARVYRAPNQPQHF. The CDR3 DNA sequence: TGCAGTGCTAGAGTCTACAGGGCCCCCAATCAGCCCCAGCATTTT.

This clonotype appeared many times. The V gene is TRBV10-3, the J gene TRBJ2-3, with D hard to call. V lost 3 bases to trimming and J lost 7 bases, with 14 bases between them. Germline values: CDR1 ENHRY, CDR2 SYGVKD. This CDR3 is built from 14 residues. This CDR3 reads CAISETNLGHTQYF. For the CDR3, the DNA is TGTGCCATCAGTGAAACGAACTTAGGCCATACGCAGTATTTT.

This clonotype was recorded a few times. The chain links TRBV18 to TRBJ1-1, with no clear D. V was shortened by 2 bases and J by 3 bases, with 7 bases between the two germline ends. The germline CDR1 and CDR2 sequences are KGHSH and LQKENI. The CDR3 has 13 amino acids. The CDR3 spells CASSPIGYTEAFF. The DNA for the CDR3 is TGTGCCAGCTCACCAATTGGGTACACTGAAGCTTTCTTT.

The chain links TRBV4-3 to TRBJ2-3, with 8 bases that match TRBD2. The CDR3 runs 17 residues. The V segment lost 0 bases and the J segment 1 base; nucleotides outside the gene matches: 6. Germline assignment: CDR1 LGHNA and CDR2 YSLEER. The CDR3 DNA is TGCGCCAGCAGCCAAGATGGGGGACTAGTTCGCACAGATACGCAGTATTTT. It codes for CASSQDGGLVRTDTQYF.

This clonotype was observed at least ten times. V and J are TRBV5-4 and TRBJ1-6, with D tentatively TRBD1 (5 bases). The V end was cut by 2 bases, the J end by 10 bases, with 10 bases between. The CDR3 consists of 13 residues. Germline V gene lookup returns CDR1 SGHNT and CDR2 YYREEE (reference sequence). The CDR3 protein is CASSFRGRSPLHF. For the CDR3, the DNA is TGTGCCAGCAGCTTTAGGGGAAGGTCACCCCTCCACTTT.

In its sample, this clonotype was seen many times. The chain links TRBV18 to TRBJ1-4; D ambiguous. V lost 1 base to trimming and J lost 8 bases, with 17 bases between them. Germline V gene data show CDR1 as KGHSH and CDR2 as LQKENI. The CDR3 has 16 amino acids. This CDR3 is CASSPRSGPNLEKLFF. For the CDR3, the DNA is TGTGCCAGCTCACCACGTTCAGGCCCGAACCTCGAAAAACTGTTTTTT.